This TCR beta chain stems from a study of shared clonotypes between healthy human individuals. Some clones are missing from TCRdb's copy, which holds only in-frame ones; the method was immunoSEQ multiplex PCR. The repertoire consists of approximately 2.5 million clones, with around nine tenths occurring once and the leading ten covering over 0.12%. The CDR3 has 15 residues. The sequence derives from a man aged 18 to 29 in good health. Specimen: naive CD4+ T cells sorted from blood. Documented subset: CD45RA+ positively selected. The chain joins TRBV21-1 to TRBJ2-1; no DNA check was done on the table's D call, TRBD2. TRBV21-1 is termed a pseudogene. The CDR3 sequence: CARPGTSGGLNEQFF. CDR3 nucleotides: TGTGCCAGGCCCGGGACTAGCGGGGGGCTCAATGAGCAGTTCTTC.